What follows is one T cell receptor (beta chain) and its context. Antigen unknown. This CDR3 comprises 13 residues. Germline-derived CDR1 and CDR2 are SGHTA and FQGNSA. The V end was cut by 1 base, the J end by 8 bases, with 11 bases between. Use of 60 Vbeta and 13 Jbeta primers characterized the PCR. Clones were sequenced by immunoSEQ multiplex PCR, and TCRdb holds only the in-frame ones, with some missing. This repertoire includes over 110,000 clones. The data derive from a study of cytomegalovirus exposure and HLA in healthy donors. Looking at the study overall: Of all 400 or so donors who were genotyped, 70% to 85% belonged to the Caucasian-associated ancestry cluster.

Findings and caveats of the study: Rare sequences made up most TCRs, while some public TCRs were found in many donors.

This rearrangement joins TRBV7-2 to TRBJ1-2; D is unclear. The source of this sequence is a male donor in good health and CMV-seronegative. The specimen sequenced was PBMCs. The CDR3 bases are TGTGCCAGCAGCTTAGAGGTTGGGCTCGGCTACACCTTC. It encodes CASSLEVGLGYTF.